This paragraph reports one T cell receptor (beta chain). What it recognizes is unknown. The sample has other DNA sequences that encode this CDR3 too. This entry is derived from a study of shared clonotypes between healthy human individuals. Overall study results and limits: As a rule, naive subsets had a larger estimated richness than memory subsets.

Memory CD4+ cells were the fraction left after CD45RA+ naive selection. The DNA input per sorted-subset replicate PCR was roughly 180 ng, corresponding to 28,000 or so T cell genomes. Sequencing used immunoSEQ multiplex PCR; TCRdb keeps in-frame clones, though not all of them. The sample gives millions of clones, 90% to 95% of which show up once; 0.3% to 0.4% is in the top ten. The ends were cut back, 0 bases at V and 1 base at J, with 8 bases in the middle. Germline values: CDR1 SGHRS, CDR2 YFSETQ. This CDR3 region has 14 residues. The chain joins TRBV5-1 to TRBJ2-7; tentatively, D is TRBD1 (5 bases). The TCR sequence derives from a man aged 18 to 35 in good health. Some clones in this sample may be carry-over from other donors' samples. The sample taken for sequencing was naive CD4+ T cells from PBMCs. Subset of the sample: CD45RA+ positively selected. The CDR3 sequence is CASSLDRRSYEQYF. Here the CDR3 DNA reads TGCGCCAGCAGCTTGGACAGGAGATCCTACGAGCAGTACTTC.